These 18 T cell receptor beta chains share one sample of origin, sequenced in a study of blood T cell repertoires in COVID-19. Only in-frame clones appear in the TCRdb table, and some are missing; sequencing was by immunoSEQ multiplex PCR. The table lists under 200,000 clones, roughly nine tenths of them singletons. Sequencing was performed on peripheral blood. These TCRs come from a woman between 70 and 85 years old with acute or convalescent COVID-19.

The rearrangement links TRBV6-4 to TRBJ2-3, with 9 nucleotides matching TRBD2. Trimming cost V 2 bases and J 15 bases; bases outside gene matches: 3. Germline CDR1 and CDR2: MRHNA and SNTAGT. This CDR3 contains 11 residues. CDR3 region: CASSDGTSFYF. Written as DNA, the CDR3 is TGTGCCAGCAGTGACGGGACTAGCTTCTATTTT.

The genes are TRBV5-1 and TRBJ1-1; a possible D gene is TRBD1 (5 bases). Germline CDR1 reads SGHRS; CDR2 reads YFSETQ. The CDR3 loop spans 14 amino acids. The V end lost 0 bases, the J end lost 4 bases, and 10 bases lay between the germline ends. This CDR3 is CASSLAFGATEAFF. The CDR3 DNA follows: TGCGCCAGCAGCTTGGCCTTTGGGGCCACTGAAGCTTTCTTT.

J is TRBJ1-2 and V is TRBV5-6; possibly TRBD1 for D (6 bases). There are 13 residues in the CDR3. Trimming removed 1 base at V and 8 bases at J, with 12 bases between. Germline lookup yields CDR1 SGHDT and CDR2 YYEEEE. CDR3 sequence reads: CASSLQGNHGYTF. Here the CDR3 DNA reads TGTGCCAGCAGCTTGCAGGGGAATCACGGCTACACCTTC.

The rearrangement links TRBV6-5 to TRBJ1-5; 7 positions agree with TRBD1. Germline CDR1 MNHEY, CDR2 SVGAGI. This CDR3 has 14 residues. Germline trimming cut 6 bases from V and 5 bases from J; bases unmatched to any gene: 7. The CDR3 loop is CASREGALHQPQHF. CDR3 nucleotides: TGTGCCAGCAGAGAGGGGGCACTTCATCAGCCCCAGCATTTT.

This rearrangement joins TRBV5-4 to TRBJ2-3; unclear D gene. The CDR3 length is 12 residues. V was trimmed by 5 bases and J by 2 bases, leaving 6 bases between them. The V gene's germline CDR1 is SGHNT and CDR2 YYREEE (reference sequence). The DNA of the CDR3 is TGTGCCAGCAGTATTCCCACAGATACGCAGTATTTT. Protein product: CASSIPTDTQYF.

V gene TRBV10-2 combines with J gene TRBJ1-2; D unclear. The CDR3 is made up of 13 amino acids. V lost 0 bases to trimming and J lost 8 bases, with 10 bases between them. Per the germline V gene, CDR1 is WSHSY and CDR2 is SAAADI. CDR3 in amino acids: CASSESLVGGYTF. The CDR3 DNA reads TGCGCCAGCAGTGAGTCCCTCGTCGGGGGCTACACCTTC.

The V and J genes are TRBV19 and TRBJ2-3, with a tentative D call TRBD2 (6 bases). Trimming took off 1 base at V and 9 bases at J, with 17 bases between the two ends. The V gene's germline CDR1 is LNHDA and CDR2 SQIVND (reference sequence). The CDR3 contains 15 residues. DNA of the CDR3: TGTGCCAGTAGTATAGTGGGCGGGGTCCCAGGGACGCAGTATTTT. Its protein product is CASSIVGGVPGTQYF. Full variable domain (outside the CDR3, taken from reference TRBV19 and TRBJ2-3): DGGITQSPKYLFRKEGQNVTLSCEQNLNHDAMYWYRQDPGQGLRLIYYSQIVNDFQKGDIAEGYSVSREKKESFPLTVTSAQKNPTAFYLCASSIVGGVPGTQYFGPGTRLTVL.

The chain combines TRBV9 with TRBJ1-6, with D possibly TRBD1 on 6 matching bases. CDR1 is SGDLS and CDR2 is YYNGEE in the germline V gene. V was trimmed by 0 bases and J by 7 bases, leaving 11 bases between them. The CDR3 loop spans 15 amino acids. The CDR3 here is CASSVGQGKNSPLHF. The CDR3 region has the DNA TGTGCCAGCAGCGTAGGGCAGGGGAAGAATTCACCCCTCCACTTT.

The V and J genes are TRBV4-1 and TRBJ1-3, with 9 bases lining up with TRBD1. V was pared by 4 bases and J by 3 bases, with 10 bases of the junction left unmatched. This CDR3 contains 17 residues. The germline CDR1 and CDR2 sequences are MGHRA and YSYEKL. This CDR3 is CASSLTAGQGSGNTIYF. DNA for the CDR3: TGCGCCAGCAGCCTCACCGCGGGACAGGGCAGTGGAAACACCATATATTTT.

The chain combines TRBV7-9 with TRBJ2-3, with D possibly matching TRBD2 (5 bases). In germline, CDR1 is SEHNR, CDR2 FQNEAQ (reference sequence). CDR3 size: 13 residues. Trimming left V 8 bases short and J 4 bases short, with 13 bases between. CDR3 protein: CASRGLAPDTQYF. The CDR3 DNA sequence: TGTGCCAGCCGCGGTCTAGCTCCAGATACGCAGTATTTT.

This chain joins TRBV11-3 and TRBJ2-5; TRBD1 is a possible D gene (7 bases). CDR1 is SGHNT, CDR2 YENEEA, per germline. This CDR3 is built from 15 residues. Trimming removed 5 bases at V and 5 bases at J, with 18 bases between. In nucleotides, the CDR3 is TGTGCCAGCAGCCCAGGGGGGACCCTAAGGGAGACCCAGTACTTC. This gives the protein CASSPGGTLRETQYF.

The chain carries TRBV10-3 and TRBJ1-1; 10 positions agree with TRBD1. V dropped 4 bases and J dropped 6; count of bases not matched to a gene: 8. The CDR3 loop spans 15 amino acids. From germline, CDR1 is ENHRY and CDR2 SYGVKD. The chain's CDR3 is CAISGTGGTYSEAFF. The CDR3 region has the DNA TGTGCCATCAGTGGGACAGGGGGAACATACTCTGAAGCTTTCTTT.

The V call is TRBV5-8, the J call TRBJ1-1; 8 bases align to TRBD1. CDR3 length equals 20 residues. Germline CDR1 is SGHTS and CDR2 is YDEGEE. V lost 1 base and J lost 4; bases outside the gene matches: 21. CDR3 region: CASSLWGRFRAGGFGTEAFF. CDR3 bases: TGTGCCAGCAGCTTGTGGGGACGATTTCGGGCAGGGGGCTTTGGCACTGAAGCTTTCTTT.

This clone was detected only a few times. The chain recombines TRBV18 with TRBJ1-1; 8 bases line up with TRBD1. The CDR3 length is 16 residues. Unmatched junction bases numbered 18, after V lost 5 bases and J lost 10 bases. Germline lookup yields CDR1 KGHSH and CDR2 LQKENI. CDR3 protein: CASSKTAGGAPNGAFF. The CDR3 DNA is TGTGCCAGCTCAAAAACGGCAGGGGGCGCCCCCAACGGAGCTTTCTTT.

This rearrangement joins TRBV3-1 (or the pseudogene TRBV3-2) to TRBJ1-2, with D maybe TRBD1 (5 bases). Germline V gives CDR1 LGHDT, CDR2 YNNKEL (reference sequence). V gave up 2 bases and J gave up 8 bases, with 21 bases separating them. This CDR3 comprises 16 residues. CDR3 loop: CASSQKRATAPSGYTF. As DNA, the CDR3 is TGTGCCAGCAGCCAAAAAAGGGCGACAGCCCCTTCCGGCTACACCTTC.

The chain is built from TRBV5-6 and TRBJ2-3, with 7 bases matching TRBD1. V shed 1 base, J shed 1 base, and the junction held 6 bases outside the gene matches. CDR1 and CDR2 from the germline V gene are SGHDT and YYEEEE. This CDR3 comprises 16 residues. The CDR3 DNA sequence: TGTGCCAGCAGCTTGTCGCGACAGGGCGGCACAGATACGCAGTATTTT. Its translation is CASSLSRQGGTDTQYF.

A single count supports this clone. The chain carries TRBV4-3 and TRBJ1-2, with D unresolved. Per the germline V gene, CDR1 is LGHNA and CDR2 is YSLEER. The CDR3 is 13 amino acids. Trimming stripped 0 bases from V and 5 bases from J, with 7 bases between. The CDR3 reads CASSQEYQYGYTF. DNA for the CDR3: TGCGCCAGCAGCCAAGAATACCAGTATGGCTACACCTTC.

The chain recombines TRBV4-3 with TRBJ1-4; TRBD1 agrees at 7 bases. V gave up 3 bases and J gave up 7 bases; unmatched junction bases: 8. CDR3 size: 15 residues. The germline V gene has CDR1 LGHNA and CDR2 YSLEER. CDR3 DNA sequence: TGCGCCAGCAGCCAGGACCCGGGACAGCGTGAAAAACTGTTTTTT. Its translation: CASSQDPGQREKLFF.